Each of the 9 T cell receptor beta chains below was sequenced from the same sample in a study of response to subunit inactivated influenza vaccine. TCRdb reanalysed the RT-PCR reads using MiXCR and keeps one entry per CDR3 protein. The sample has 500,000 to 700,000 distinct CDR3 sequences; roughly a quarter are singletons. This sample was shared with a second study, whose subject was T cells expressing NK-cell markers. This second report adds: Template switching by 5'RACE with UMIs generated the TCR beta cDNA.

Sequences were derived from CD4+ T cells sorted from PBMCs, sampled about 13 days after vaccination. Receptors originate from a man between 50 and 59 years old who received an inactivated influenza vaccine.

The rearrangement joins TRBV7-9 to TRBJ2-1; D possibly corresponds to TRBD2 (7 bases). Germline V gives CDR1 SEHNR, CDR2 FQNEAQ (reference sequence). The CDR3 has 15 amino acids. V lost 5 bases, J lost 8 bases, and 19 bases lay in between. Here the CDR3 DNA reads TGTGCCAGCAGCCCCTGGACGAAGGGGGGGCATGAGCAGTTCTTC. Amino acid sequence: CASSPWTKGGHEQFF.

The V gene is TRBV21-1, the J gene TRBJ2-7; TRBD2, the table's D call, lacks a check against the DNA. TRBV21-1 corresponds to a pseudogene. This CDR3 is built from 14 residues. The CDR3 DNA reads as TGTGCCAGCAGCTCCCCTAGCCCCGTGGGGGAGCAGTACTTC. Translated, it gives CASSSPSPVGEQYF.

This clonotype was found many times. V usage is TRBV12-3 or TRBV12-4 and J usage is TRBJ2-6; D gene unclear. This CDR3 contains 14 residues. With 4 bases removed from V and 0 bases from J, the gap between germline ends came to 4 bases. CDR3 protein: CASSSASGANVLTF. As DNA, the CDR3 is TGTGCCAGCAGTTCTGCCTCTGGGGCCAACGTCCTGACTTTC.

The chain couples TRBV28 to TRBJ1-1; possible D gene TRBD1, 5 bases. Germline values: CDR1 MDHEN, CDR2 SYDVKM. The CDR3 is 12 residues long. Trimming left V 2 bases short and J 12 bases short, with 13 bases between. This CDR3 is CASSLPGRRPFF. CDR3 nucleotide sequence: TGTGCCAGCAGTTTACCGGGACGACGTCCTTTCTTT.

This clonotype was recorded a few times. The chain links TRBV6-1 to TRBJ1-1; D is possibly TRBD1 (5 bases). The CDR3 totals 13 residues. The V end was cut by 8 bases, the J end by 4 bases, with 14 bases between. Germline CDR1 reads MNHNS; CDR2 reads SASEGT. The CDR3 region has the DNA TGTGCCAGCTTTATCCCTGGGGGCACTGAAGCTTTCTTT. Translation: CASFIPGGTEAFF.

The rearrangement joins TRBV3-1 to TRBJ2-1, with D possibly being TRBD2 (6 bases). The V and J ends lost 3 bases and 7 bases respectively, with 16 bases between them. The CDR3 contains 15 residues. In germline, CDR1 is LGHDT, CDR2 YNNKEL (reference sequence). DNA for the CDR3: TGTGCCAGCAGCCAGTTTGCGGGGCCGGGGAATGAGCAGTTCTTC. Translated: CASSQFAGPGNEQFF.

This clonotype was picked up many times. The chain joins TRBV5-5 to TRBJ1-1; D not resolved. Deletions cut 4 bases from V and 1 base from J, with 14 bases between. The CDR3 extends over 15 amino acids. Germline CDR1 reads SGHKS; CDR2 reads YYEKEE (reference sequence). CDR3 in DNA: TGTGCCAGCAGCCCCGACGACCTACAGAACACTGAAGCTTTCTTT. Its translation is CASSPDDLQNTEAFF.

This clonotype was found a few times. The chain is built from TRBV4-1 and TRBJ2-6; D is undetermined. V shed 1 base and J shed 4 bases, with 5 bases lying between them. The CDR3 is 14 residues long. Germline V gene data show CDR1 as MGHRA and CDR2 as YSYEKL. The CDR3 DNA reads TGCGCCAGCAGCCAAGCTGGCGGGGCCAACGTCCTGACTTTC. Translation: CASSQAGGANVLTF.

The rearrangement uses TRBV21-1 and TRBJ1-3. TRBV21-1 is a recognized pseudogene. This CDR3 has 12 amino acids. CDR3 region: CASSNFRKSIYF. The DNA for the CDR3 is TGTGCCAGCAGCAACTTTCGAAAGTCCATATATTTT.